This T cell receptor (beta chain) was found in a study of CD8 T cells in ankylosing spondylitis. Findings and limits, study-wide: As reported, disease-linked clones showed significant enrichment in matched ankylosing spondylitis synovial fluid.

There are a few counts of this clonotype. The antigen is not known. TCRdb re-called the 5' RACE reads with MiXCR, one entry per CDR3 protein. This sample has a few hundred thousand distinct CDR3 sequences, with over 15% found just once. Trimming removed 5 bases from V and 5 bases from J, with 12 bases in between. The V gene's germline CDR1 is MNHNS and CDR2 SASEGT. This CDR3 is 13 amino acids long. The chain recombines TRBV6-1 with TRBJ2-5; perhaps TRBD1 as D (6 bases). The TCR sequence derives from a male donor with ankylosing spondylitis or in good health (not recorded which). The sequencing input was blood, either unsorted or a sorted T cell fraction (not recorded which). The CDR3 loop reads CASSKGVWETQYF. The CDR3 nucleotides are TGTGCCAGCAGTAAGGGGGTTTGGGAGACCCAGTACTTC.